This T cell receptor (beta chain) was observed in a study of T cells in Graves' hyperthyroidism and ophthalmopathy. Study-level results: Most clonotypes expanded in the thyroid (above 0.001) were also present in blood.

Amplification of TCR beta CDR3 regions used RNA as the template. With the HTBI primer set, the TCR CDR3 went through a first round of RT-PCR. TCRdb re-derived calls from the multiplex PCR reads in MiXCR, one entry per CDR3 protein. The sample has some 350,000 distinct CDR3 sequences; around 15% are singletons. A word on this clonotype: Its antigen is currently unknown.

The J segment lost 1 base and the V segment lost 3 bases, leaving 8 bases of the junction unmatched. In germline, CDR1 is MDHEN, CDR2 SYDVKM. The CDR3 is 17 amino acids. For ophthalmopathy patients, the Clinical Activity Score was at least 3 and the NOSPECS grade at least 4; duration was under 3 months. Exclusion criteria comprised uncontrolled infection, other autoimmune disease, pregnancy or lactation. Clinical symptoms, serum thyroxine and TRAb, thyroid ultrasound and orbital computed tomography were used for the diagnoses. J is TRBJ1-1 and V is TRBV28; 10 nucleotides match TRBD1. Sequences were obtained from blood. The receptor comes from a woman in her forties with Graves' ophthalmopathy. CDR3 in DNA: TGTGCCAGCAGTTTCTCCCCTGGGACAGGGGCGAACACTGAAGCTTTCTTT. Translating gives CASSFSPGTGANTEAFF.